This T cell receptor (beta chain) stems from a study of T cell responses to AZD1222 COVID-19 vaccine (dated by TCRdb to 2020 to 2022). Notes on the research overall: TCR sequencing covered 230 or so trial participants: 207 given two doses of AZD1222 and about 26 given two doses of MenACWY control vaccine. Trial participants were enrolled by age into subgroups of 18-55, 56-69 and 70-plus years, and around 150, 28 and 57 TCR-sequenced participants, respectively, were included in these subgroups. Overall study results and their limits: The vaccine-associated CD4 TCRs covered the entire spike protein, and the dominant responses fell in regions 160-218 and 743-854. After two AZD1222 doses, both the breadth and the depth of spike-specific TCRs were significantly higher than at day 0 and than in MenACWY recipients. No day 14 peak-response samples were available, so repertoires were characterized only after the peak T cell response. In the small 56-69-year group, the increase in depth fell short of significance, most likely because of low power. Epitopes outside the regions mutated in the B.1.351 and B.1.1.7 variants were reportedly recognized by nearly half of the unique spike-specific TCRs. Most participants were white British and females outnumbered males, and the authors suggested that clonal diversity may have been underestimated. Conclusions about previously exposed vaccinees are limited, since just five or six AZD1222 recipients were seropositive for SARS-CoV-2 at baseline.

The CDR3 regions of human TCRbeta chains were analyzed by immunosequencing. The source study handled its data this way. TCRs in the repertoires were compared against a reference library of SARS-CoV-2-specific TCRs that had been generated with the MIRA antigen-specificity platform. Breadth meant the fraction of unique TCRs that were SARS-CoV-2-associated, whereas depth meant the fraction of total T cells that were SARS-CoV-2-associated. Using the MIRA data, each spike-specific TCR was assigned both to the spike region to which the TCR was reactive and to a CD4 or CD8 class. Log10-transformed breadth and depth values were compared by one-way ANOVA with Sidak's multiple comparisons tests. TCRdb holds this immuneACCESS table with in-frame rearrangements only. Some clones are missing; in checked studies, unresolved V genes explain under half, and the rest has no known cause. D and trimming were read from the DNA, whereas the V and J calls and clone size are those reported in that table. Within this sample are about 70,000 clones, with 88% of them counted one time only. The ten top clones hold approximately 5% of the sample.

The label giving this sample's time point can be read as: about 28 days (+/-7) after the second vaccine dose. The treatment or condition label of this sample denotes: meningococcal conjugate vaccine given as trial control. Samples from vaccinated people were obtained from the UK trials COV001 and COV002, which included a single-blind randomized controlled phase 2/3 trial of AZD1222 (ChAdOx1 nCoV-19) in healthy adults. For TCRbeta chain sequencing, PBMC samples from trial participants were taken at day 0 and at day 28 after the second dose. Per the germline V gene, KGHDR is the CDR1 and SFDVKD is the CDR2. The V and J ends are trimmed by 8 bases and 7 bases, leaving 26 bases between them. The CDR3 covers 16 residues, taking in both the cysteine and the phenylalanine. Only the CDR3 DNA is retained, 48 bases long and in frame from the first base. To note about this clone: Its cognate antigen has yet to be identified. No base-level quality is on record; no much larger clone is a single base apart.

The rearranged chain carries TRBV24-1 and TRBJ2-7; the D segment is perhaps TRBD1 or TRBD2, each sharing 5 matched bases. The sample here was peripheral blood, taken 28 days after the second dose of the MenACWY control vaccine. The clonotype comes from an adult who received the MenACWY meningococcal vaccine as a control. The nucleotides are TGTGCCACCAACAATGCCGGCAGGGCCAACCGAGGGGAGCAGTACTTC. This gives the protein CATNNAGRANRGEQYF.